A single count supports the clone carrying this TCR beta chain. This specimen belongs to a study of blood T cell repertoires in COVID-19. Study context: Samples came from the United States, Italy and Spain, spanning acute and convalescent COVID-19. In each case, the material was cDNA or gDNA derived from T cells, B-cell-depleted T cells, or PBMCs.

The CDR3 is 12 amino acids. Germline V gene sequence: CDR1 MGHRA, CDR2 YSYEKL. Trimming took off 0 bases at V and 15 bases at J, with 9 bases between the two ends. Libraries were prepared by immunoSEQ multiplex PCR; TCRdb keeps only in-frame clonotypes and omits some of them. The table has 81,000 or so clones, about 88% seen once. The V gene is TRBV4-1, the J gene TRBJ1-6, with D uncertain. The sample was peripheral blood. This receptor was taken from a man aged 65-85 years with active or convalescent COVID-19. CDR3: CASSQDLYGLHF. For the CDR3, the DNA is TGCGCCAGCAGCCAAGATCTTTACGGCCTCCACTTT.